These 18 T cell receptor beta chains share one sample of origin, sequenced in a study of early T cells in non-severe SARS-CoV-2 infection. MiXCR, run by TCRdb on the 5' RACE reads, gives a single entry per CDR3 protein. The sample holds about 33,000 distinct CDR3 sequences, more than 5% seen once. The sequencing sample was made of whole blood. The origin of the receptors is an adult who was a healthcare worker with PCR-confirmed SARS-CoV-2 infection or an uninfected control (not recorded which).

This clonotype was found a few times. The chain is built from TRBV20-1 and TRBJ1-6, with D perhaps matching TRBD1 (5 bases). CDR3 length: 19 amino acids. Germline V gives CDR1 DFQATT, CDR2 SNEGSKA (reference sequence). The germline V and J ends were trimmed by 0 bases and 0 bases, with 18 bases remaining between them. The CDR3 DNA sequence: TGCAGTGCTAGAGATAATAGCGGGGGTTTGAGCTCCTATAATTCACCCCTCCACTTT. Amino acid sequence: CSARDNSGGLSSYNSPLHF.

The chain is built from TRBV5-1 and TRBJ1-2; 8 nucleotides line up with TRBD1. V lost 4 bases and J lost 8; bases outside the gene matches: 7. CDR1 is SGHRS, CDR2 YFSETQ, per germline. This CDR3 is built from 13 residues. For the CDR3, the DNA is TGCGCCAGCAGCCCCGGACAGGGCAAGGGCTACACCTTC. This codes for CASSPGQGKGYTF.

This clonotype was observed many times. This sequence joins TRBV2 and TRBJ1-2, with a weak D call TRBD1 (6 bases). V dropped 1 base and J dropped 8 bases, with 14 bases sitting between them. This CDR3 has 14 amino acids. Germline CDR1 is SNHLY and CDR2 is FYNNEI. This chain's CDR3 is CASSEGRGTGGYTF. CDR3 nucleotides: TGTGCCAGCAGTGAAGGCAGGGGCACTGGGGGCTACACCTTC.

This clonotype was picked up many times. V usage is TRBV6-5 and J usage is TRBJ1-3; 10 bases agree with TRBD1. Germline CDR1 and CDR2: MNHEY and SVGAGI. V shed 6 bases, J shed 2 bases, and the junction held 4 bases outside the gene matches. The CDR3 is 15 amino acids. DNA for the CDR3: TGTGCCAGCAGAGGGACAGGGGATGCTGGAAACACCATATATTTT. It encodes CASRGTGDAGNTIYF.

This clonotype was seen repeatedly, ten times or more. The chain joins TRBV20-1 to TRBJ2-2; possibly TRBD1 or TRBD2 for D (5 bases each). CDR1 DFQATT and CDR2 SNEGSKA come from the germline V gene (reference sequence). The CDR3 contains 14 residues. V lost 2 bases and J lost 2, with 9 bases in between. For the CDR3, the DNA is TGCAGTGCTAGAAGAGGGGCTAACACCGGGGAGCTGTTTTTT. This sequence encodes CSARRGANTGELFF.

This clonotype was detected ten times or more. This sequence joins TRBV7-2 and TRBJ2-3, with D maybe TRBD2 (7 bases). The CDR3 has 17 residues. Trimming left V 3 bases short and J 1 base short, with 17 bases between. Looked up from germline, CDR1 is SGHTA and CDR2 is FQGNSA. Written as DNA, the CDR3 is TGTGCCAGCAGCTTCGGGGCTGCGGGGGCGGGCACAGATACGCAGTATTTT. It yields the protein CASSFGAAGAGTDTQYF.

The rearrangement uses TRBV6-2 or TRBV6-3 and TRBJ1-1; no firm D call. Trimming shortened V by 4 bases and J by 6 bases, and 15 bases separated the two germline ends. Per germline, CDR1 MNHEY and CDR2 SVGEGT. The CDR3 is 14 amino acids. The CDR3 reads CASSSSTAISEAFF. CDR3 nucleotides: TGTGCCAGCAGTTCCAGTACAGCTATTTCTGAAGCTTTCTTT.

The chain uses TRBV7-3 and TRBJ2-5; 8 bases line up with TRBD2. Germline CDR1 and CDR2: SGHTA and FQGTGA. The CDR3 contains 17 residues. The junction had 9 bases not matched to a gene; V was cut back by 1 base and J by 2 bases. CDR3 loop: CASSLMGRGAPQETQYF. DNA for the CDR3: TGTGCCAGCAGCTTAATGGGGCGGGGGGCCCCACAAGAGACCCAGTACTTC.

This clonotype was counted ten times or more. V is TRBV20-1 and J is TRBJ2-1; 8 nucleotides match TRBD2. Germline trimming cut 1 base from V and 0 bases from J; bases unmatched to any gene: 14. This CDR3 comprises 19 residues. Germline CDR1 and CDR2: DFQATT and SNEGSKA (reference sequence). CDR3 coding DNA: TGCAGTGCTAGAGCCCCGGGGGAGCGGGGGCCCGGCTCCTACAATGAGCAGTTCTTC. Translation gives CSARAPGERGPGSYNEQFF.

The rearrangement uses TRBV20-1 and TRBJ2-1, with D perhaps matching TRBD1 or TRBD2 (5 bases each). The germline gives CDR1 DFQATT, CDR2 SNEGSKA (reference sequence). The germline V and J ends were trimmed by 5 bases and 0 bases, with 14 bases remaining between them. This CDR3 has 15 amino acids. Here the CDR3 reads CSAQPPGPSYNEQFF. CDR3 DNA sequence: TGCAGTGCTCAACCTCCGGGGCCCTCCTACAATGAGCAGTTCTTC.

This sequence joins TRBV4-1 and TRBJ2-7, with no clear D. Looked up from germline, CDR1 is MGHRA and CDR2 is YSYEKL. V lost 7 bases and J 5 bases, leaving 21 bases between the germline ends. CDR3 length: 15 amino acids. Here the CDR3 reads CASKPSQASPHEQYF. CDR3 sequence (DNA): TGCGCCAGCAAGCCAAGCCAGGCCTCGCCCCACGAGCAGTACTTC.

A remark on this clonotype: This sequence may be a read error, since a much larger clone differs from it by one base. The chain couples TRBV19 to TRBJ1-5, with 8 bases aligning to TRBD1. Germline CDR1 reads LNHDA; CDR2 reads SQIVND (reference sequence). The CDR3 is made up of 15 amino acids. DNA for the CDR3: TGTACCAGTACCCGGACAGGGAGTAGCAATCAGCCCCAGCATTTT. Translated, it gives CTSTRTGSSNQPQHF.

This clonotype was seen repeatedly, ten times or more. The chain links TRBV28 to TRBJ2-7; D ambiguous. Trimming took off 4 bases at V and 1 base at J, with 11 bases between the two ends. The CDR3 length is 14 residues. CDR1 and CDR2 from the germline V gene are MDHEN and SYDVKM. This CDR3 reads CASSSSRASYEQYF. In DNA form, the CDR3 reads TGTGCCAGCAGTTCCTCTAGGGCGTCCTACGAGCAGTACTTC.

This clonotype came up a few times. This chain uses TRBV20-1 with TRBJ1-2; D remains unclear. The CDR3 runs to 13 residues. Trimming removed 3 bases from V and 4 bases from J, with 12 bases in between. Germline-derived CDR1 and CDR2 are DFQATT and SNEGSKA (reference sequence). This CDR3 is CSARFTVGYGYTF. The CDR3 DNA reads TGCAGTGCTAGGTTCACCGTGGGCTATGGCTACACCTTC.

This clonotype has ten or more counts. V usage is TRBV20-1 and J usage is TRBJ1-3, with 9 bases aligning to TRBD1. Germline lookup yields CDR1 DFQATT and CDR2 SNEGSKA (reference sequence). Losses at the gene ends were 6 bases for V and 0 bases for J; bases not matched to a gene: 6. The CDR3 runs 15 residues. CDR3 bases: TGCAGTGCCCCGGGACAGGGAAACTCTGGAAACACCATATATTTT. This gives the protein CSAPGQGNSGNTIYF.

J is TRBJ2-7 and V is TRBV18; D call uncertain. Trimming took off 8 bases at V and 2 bases at J, with 4 bases between the two ends. Germline values: CDR1 KGHSH, CDR2 LQKENI. CDR3 length equals 10 residues. DNA of the CDR3: TGTGCCAGCCTAACCTACGAGCAGTACTTC. Translating it yields CASLTYEQYF.

This clonotype was observed a handful of times. The chain uses TRBV6-6 and TRBJ2-5; TRBD1 might be the D (7 bases). The germline CDR1 and CDR2 sequences are MNHNY and SVGAGI (reference sequence). The CDR3 runs 15 residues. Trimming pared 6 bases from V and 4 bases from J, leaving 18 bases between. CDR3 sequence: CASSPGGIWRETQYF. The CDR3, as DNA: TGTGCCAGCAGCCCAGGGGGGATATGGAGAGAGACCCAGTACTTC.

The rearrangement joins TRBV7-2 to TRBJ2-2; a weak D match, TRBD2 (5 bases). The CDR3 spans 15 residues. The V gene's germline CDR1 is SGHTA and CDR2 FQGNSA. V was shortened by 7 bases and J by 1 base, with 13 bases between the two germline ends. As DNA, the CDR3 is TGTGCCAGCACCCCAGGAGGAGAGAACACCGGGGAGCTGTTTTTT. It translates to CASTPGGENTGELFF.